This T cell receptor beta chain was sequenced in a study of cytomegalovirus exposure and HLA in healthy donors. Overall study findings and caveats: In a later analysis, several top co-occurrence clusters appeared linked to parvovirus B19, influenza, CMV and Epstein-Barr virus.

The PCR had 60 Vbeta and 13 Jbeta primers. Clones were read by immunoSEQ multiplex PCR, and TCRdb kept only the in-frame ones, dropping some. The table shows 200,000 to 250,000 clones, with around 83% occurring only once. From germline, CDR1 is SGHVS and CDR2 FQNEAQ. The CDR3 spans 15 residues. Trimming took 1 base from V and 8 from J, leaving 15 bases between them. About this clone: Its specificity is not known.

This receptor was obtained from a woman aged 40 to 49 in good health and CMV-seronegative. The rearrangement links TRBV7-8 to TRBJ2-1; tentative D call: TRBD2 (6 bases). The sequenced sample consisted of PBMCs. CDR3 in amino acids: CASSLGGVGIYEQFF. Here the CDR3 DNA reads TGTGCCAGCAGCTTAGGCGGGGTGGGGATCTATGAGCAGTTCTTC.